The 28 T cell receptor beta chains below all came from one sample that was sequenced in a study of blood T cell repertoires in COVID-19. Repertoires were generated with immunoSEQ multiplex PCR, while TCRdb's copy carries only in-frame clones and drops some. The profile shows 250,000 to 350,000 clones, 85% of them singletons. Material for sequencing was peripheral blood. These receptors were obtained from a woman aged 45-59 years with active or convalescent COVID-19.

The CDR3 loop reads CASSTGQGGNIQYF. CDR3 sequence (DNA): TGCGCCAGCAGTACTGGACAGGGGGGAAACATTCAGTACTTC. V is TRBV5-1 and J is TRBJ2-4; 10 bases match TRBD1. J lost 6 bases, V lost 5 bases, and 5 bases had no gene match. CDR3 length: 14 amino acids. CDR1 and CDR2 (germline): SGHRS, YFSETQ.

CDR3: CASRQGAGATEAFF. CDR3 bases: TGTGCCAGTAGGCAGGGGGCAGGGGCGACTGAAGCTTTCTTT. V gene TRBV19 combines with J gene TRBJ1-1; 8 positions agree with TRBD1. The CDR3 has 14 amino acids. Trimming removed 6 bases from V and 5 bases from J; junction bases left unmatched: 8. CDR1 LNHDA and CDR2 SQIVND come from the germline V gene (reference sequence).

CDR3 coding DNA: TGTGCCAGTAGTACCGGCCTGTTGAGCGACACTGAAGCTTTCTTT. Protein product: CASSTGLLSDTEAFF. The V and J genes are TRBV19 and TRBJ1-1; D not resolved. CDR1 LNHDA and CDR2 SQIVND come from the germline V gene (reference sequence). V lost 4 bases to trimming and J lost 3 bases, with 15 bases between them. The CDR3 runs 15 residues.

This clone was detected only once. This rearrangement joins TRBV7-6 to TRBJ2-7, with a tentative D call TRBD2 (5 bases). The CDR3 runs to 15 residues. The germline gives CDR1 SGHVS, CDR2 FNYEAQ. The V end was cut by 2 bases, the J end by 5 bases, with 16 bases between. Here the CDR3 reads CASSLPGGSINEQYF. In DNA form, the CDR3 reads TGTGCCAGCAGCTTACCTGGTGGGAGTATCAACGAGCAGTACTTC. Filled out from reference TRBV7-6 and TRBJ2-7, the complete variable domain reads GAGVSQSPRYKVTKRGQDVALRCDPISGHVSLYWYRQALGQGPEFLTYFNYEAQQDKSGLPNDRFSAERPEGSISTLTIQRTEQRDSAMYRCASSLPGGSINEQYFGPGTRLTVT.

V is TRBV12-3 or TRBV12-4 and J is TRBJ2-7; TRBD1 aligns across 7 bases. This CDR3 is 13 amino acids long. V was pared by 7 bases and J by 8 bases, with 11 bases of the junction left unmatched. The CDR3 nucleotides are TGTGCCAGCACCCAAAGGGGGCAGGGCCAGCAGTACTTC. Its protein is CASTQRGQGQQYF.

V gene TRBV10-3 combines with J gene TRBJ2-2; TRBD2 matches at 15 bases. The J segment lost 0 bases and the V segment lost 7 bases, leaving 6 bases of the junction unmatched. CDR3 length equals 18 residues. Germline CDR1 and CDR2: ENHRY and SYGVKD. In nucleotides, the CDR3 is TGTGCCATCAACCCGGGACTAGCGGGAGGAACGAACACCGGGGAGCTGTTTTTT. Amino acid sequence: CAINPGLAGGTNTGELFF.

Comment on this clone: Mismatch with germline at one junction end may stem from a read error. The V gene is TRBV5-1, the J gene TRBJ1-1; TRBD1 aligns across 10 bases. This CDR3 is 15 amino acids long. From germline, CDR1 is SGHRS and CDR2 YFSETQ. CDR3 sequence: CASSTGQGGNAEAFF. In nucleotides, the CDR3 is TGCGCCAGCAGCACTGGACAGGGGGGGAACGCTGAAGCTTTCTTT.

The gene calls are TRBV2 and TRBJ2-5; D is perhaps TRBD2 (5 bases). Trimming left V 7 bases short and J 5 bases short, with 14 bases between. The CDR3 has 13 amino acids. The V gene's germline CDR1 is SNHLY and CDR2 FYNNEI. CDR3 sequence reads: CASNTRGWETQYF. In DNA form, the CDR3 reads TGTGCCAGCAATACTAGAGGCTGGGAGACCCAGTACTTC.

This clone has only one observation. The chain employs TRBV5-1 and TRBJ1-4, with D uncertain. The V gene lost 3 bases and the J gene lost 3 bases, with 6 bases spanning the gap. The CDR3 loop spans 13 amino acids. Germline CDR1 and CDR2: SGHRS and YFSETQ. CDR3 nucleotides: TGCGCCAGCAGCTCCGGGTCTAATGAAAAACTGTTTTTT. The encoded protein is CASSSGSNEKLFF. Full variable domain (missing parts from reference TRBV5-1 and TRBJ1-4): KAGVTQTPRYLIKTRGQQVTLSCSPISGHRSVSWYQQTPGQGLQFLFEYFSETQRNKGNFPGRFSGRQFSNSRSEMNVSTLELGDSALYLCASSSGSNEKLFFGSGTQLSVL.

This CDR3 is CASTLSGRSSYNEQFF. The CDR3 DNA reads as TGTGCCAGTACCCTCTCCGGGAGGAGCTCCTACAATGAGCAGTTCTTC. The V and J genes are TRBV19 and TRBJ2-1, with 7 bases identical to TRBD2. The CDR3 is made up of 16 amino acids. Germline assignment: CDR1 LNHDA and CDR2 SQIVND (reference sequence). With V trimmed by 7 bases and J by 0 bases, 9 bases remained unmatched.

The V gene is TRBV18, the J gene TRBJ2-3; 9 bases are shared with TRBD2. This CDR3 is 15 amino acids long. Looked up from germline, CDR1 is KGHSH and CDR2 is LQKENI. V shed 6 bases, J shed 2 bases, and the junction held 6 bases outside the gene matches. CDR3 sequence reads: CASSQTSGVTDTQYF. DNA for the CDR3: TGTGCCAGCTCCCAGACTAGCGGAGTCACAGATACGCAGTATTTT.

V and J are TRBV7-8 and TRBJ2-1; 7 bases match TRBD2. The CDR3 is 12 residues long. With 5 bases clipped from V and 9 bases from J, the junction kept 4 bases outside the gene matches. Germline values: CDR1 SGHVS, CDR2 FQNEAQ. Here the CDR3 reads CASSLTSVEQFF. CDR3 nucleotide sequence: TGTGCCAGCAGCCTAACTAGCGTTGAGCAGTTCTTC.

This chain joins TRBV4-2 and TRBJ1-2; 7 nucleotides line up with TRBD1. This CDR3 has 15 amino acids. The trim removed 2 bases at V and 4 bases at J, leaving 7 bases unmatched. Germline V gives CDR1 LGHNA, CDR2 YNFKEQ. Written as DNA, the CDR3 is TGTGCCAGCAGCCAATGGGACAGAGATTCCTATGGCTACACCTTC. Encoded protein: CASSQWDRDSYGYTF.

This clone was detected a few times. CDR3 in DNA: TGTGCCAGCAGCCAAGGGGACACCGGACATCAGCCCCAGCATTTT. Its protein is CASSQGDTGHQPQHF. The J gene is TRBJ1-5, the V gene TRBV4-2; a possible D gene is TRBD1 (6 bases). The CDR3 loop spans 15 amino acids. CDR1 and CDR2 from the germline V gene are LGHNA and YNFKEQ. V was shortened by 1 base and J by 5 bases, with 12 bases between the two germline ends.

This chain uses TRBV28 with TRBJ2-1; D perhaps matches TRBD2 (6 bases). CDR3 length: 16 residues. Germline CDR1 is MDHEN and CDR2 is SYDVKM. With 3 bases removed from V and 5 bases from J, the gap between germline ends came to 17 bases. The CDR3 reads CASSFPGLLLDNEQFF. The CDR3 bases are TGTGCCAGCAGTTTCCCGGGACTCCTCCTCGACAATGAGCAGTTCTTC.

The chain recombines TRBV11-1 with TRBJ2-3; tentative D call: TRBD2 (6 bases). The length of the CDR3 is 16 residues. V lost 5 bases and J lost 3, with 18 bases in between. CDR1 and CDR2 from the germline V gene are SGHAT and FQDESV (reference sequence). CDR3 amino acids: CASSPSGGRRTDTQYF. In DNA form, the CDR3 reads TGTGCCAGCAGCCCATCAGGTGGGAGGAGGACAGATACGCAGTATTTT.

This sequence joins TRBV5-5 and TRBJ1-5; D unresolved. Trimming cost V 0 bases and J 6 bases, with 10 bases left between them. Germline V lookup: CDR1 SGHKS, CDR2 YYEKEE (reference sequence). The CDR3 contains 14 residues. The CDR3 region is CASSLVRGAQPQHF. CDR3 nucleotides: TGTGCCAGCAGCTTGGTTCGGGGAGCTCAGCCCCAGCATTTT.

The sample holds one count of this clone. CDR3 in amino acids: CASSHRTEAFF. The CDR3 nucleotides are TGTGCCAGCAGCCATCGGACTGAAGCTTTCTTT. The chain carries TRBV3-1 (or the pseudogene TRBV3-2) and TRBJ1-1, with D hard to call. Trimming shortened V by 3 bases and J by 5 bases, and 4 bases separated the two germline ends. Germline V gene data show CDR1 as LGHDT and CDR2 as YNNKEL (reference sequence). The CDR3 spans 11 residues.

This chain joins TRBV6-5 and TRBJ2-7, with D possibly TRBD1 on 6 matching bases. V lost 8 bases, J lost 3 bases, and 17 bases lay in between. This CDR3 has 14 amino acids. From germline, CDR1 is MNHEY and CDR2 SVGAGI. The CDR3 loop is CASGSGTSRYEQYF. CDR3 DNA sequence: TGTGCCAGCGGCTCCGGGACAAGTCGCTACGAGCAGTACTTC.

The V and J genes are TRBV5-1 and TRBJ2-2, with 9 bases identical to TRBD1. V dropped 7 bases and J dropped 5; count of bases not matched to a gene: 12. Germline V lookup: CDR1 SGHRS, CDR2 YFSETQ. CDR3 length: 16 amino acids. The CDR3 DNA reads as TGCGCCAGCGGACAGAGGACAGGGGTCGGGACCGGGGAGCTGTTTTTT. Protein product: CASGQRTGVGTGELFF.

The chain is built from TRBV12-5 and TRBJ1-1, with D possibly TRBD1 on 5 matching bases. The CDR3 is 13 amino acids. Per germline, CDR1 LGHNT and CDR2 FRNRAP. The V and J ends lost 4 bases and 11 bases respectively, with 17 bases between them. This CDR3 reads CASGSYRGAEAFF. In DNA form, the CDR3 reads TGTGCTAGTGGTTCCTATCGTGGGGCGGAGGCTTTCTTT.

In regard to this clone: An end of the junction does not agree with germline; a read error may underlie this. The chain joins TRBV5-1 to TRBJ2-7; 7 nucleotides align to TRBD1. This CDR3 spans 9 amino acids. Germline V gives CDR1 SGHRS, CDR2 YFSETQ. CDR3 sequence: CASSTTTGF. The CDR3, as DNA: TGCGCCAGCAGCACTACGACAGGGTTC.

V is TRBV6-6 and J is TRBJ2-7, with 9 bases lining up with TRBD1. The CDR3 is made up of 14 amino acids. Germline CDR1 is MNHNY and CDR2 is SVGAGI (reference sequence). Trimming removed 6 bases from V and 3 bases from J; junction bases left unmatched: 6. The CDR3 DNA follows: TGTGCCAGCAGGCCGGACAGGGGACTCTACGAGCAGTACTTC. It is translated as CASRPDRGLYEQYF.

The chain joins TRBV6-2 or TRBV6-3 to TRBJ2-7; 11 nucleotides match TRBD2. The CDR3 sequence is 17 residues long. J was trimmed by 5 bases and V by 0 bases; bases with no gene match: 9. CDR1 is MNHEY and CDR2 is SVGEGT in the germline V gene. This chain's CDR3 is CASSYSPSGRYGNEQYF. DNA of the CDR3: TGTGCCAGCAGTTACTCGCCTAGCGGGAGGTATGGGAACGAGCAGTACTTC.

The J gene is TRBJ1-2, the V gene TRBV1; the table's TRBD1 call for D was not verified on the DNA. TRBV1 is a known pseudogene. This CDR3 is built from 19 residues. The DNA for the CDR3 is TGCACCAGCAGCCAAGATAGGGGAGTTGGACAGCTATTTCTCTATGGCTACACCTTC. Translated: CTSSQDRGVGQLFLYGYTF.

This chain connects TRBV24-1 to TRBJ2-1; D is perhaps TRBD1 (6 bases). Germline V lookup: CDR1 KGHDR, CDR2 SFDVKD. Trimming cost V 7 bases and J 2 bases, with 8 bases left between them. This CDR3 comprises 13 residues. CDR3 protein: CATSNRAYNEQFF. In nucleotides, the CDR3 is TGTGCCACCAGCAACAGGGCCTACAATGAGCAGTTCTTC.

This clone was detected once. This chain joins TRBV19 and TRBJ1-2; no reliable D call. There are 16 residues in the CDR3. Germline lookup yields CDR1 LNHDA and CDR2 SQIVND (reference sequence). V was shortened by 3 bases and J by 8 bases, with 22 bases between the two germline ends. CDR3 sequence: CASSMGAGSGGRGYTF. The CDR3 DNA follows: TGTGCCAGTAGTATGGGCGCGGGGAGTGGCGGGCGAGGCTACACCTTC.

The rearrangement links TRBV2 to TRBJ2-2; possibly TRBD2 for D (6 bases). Germline V gene data show CDR1 as SNHLY and CDR2 as FYNNEI. This CDR3 region has 14 residues. V was clipped by 5 bases and J by 1 base, with 8 bases between them. The CDR3 protein is CASSIAENTGELFF. The DNA for the CDR3 is TGTGCCAGCAGTATAGCGGAGAACACCGGGGAGCTGTTTTTT.